These T cell receptor beta chains were read from a single sample in a study of T cell repertoires in cytomegalovirus infection. TCRdb reprocessed the reads via MiXCR and lists one record per CDR3 protein. The data show about 450,000 distinct CDR3 sequences, 30% to 40% seen once. The sequencing sample was made of PBMCs. These receptors were taken from a human donor in good health (CMV status not recorded). Some clones in this sample may be carry-over from other donors' samples. Both conserved end residues are part of each CDR3. A D gene is named only where the DNA matches it firmly. Only part of the rows carry a size: once, few, many, or a class if the clone is expanded.

d_gene,v_gene,j_gene,abundance,CDR3nt,CDR3aa
-,TRBV10-3,TRBJ2-7,-,TGTGCCATCAGTGAGTCGGTAGTCACGGAGGTCTACGAGCAGGACTTC,CAISESVVTEVYEQDF
-,TRBV19,TRBJ1-5,-,TGTGCCAGTAGTAGAATTGGGAGAAATCAGCCCCAGCATTTT,CASSRIGRNQPQHF
-,TRBV11-2,TRBJ1-1,-,TGTGCCAGCAGCTTTTTCCCTGACTCGGGGCGCAAGACGGGAAACACTGAAGCTTTCTTT,CASSFFPDSGRKTGNTEAFF
TRBD2,TRBV7-6,TRBJ2-1,few,TGTGCCAGCAGCTTAGCCGGGGGGGCCGGGAGTGAGCAGTTCTTC,CASSLAGGAGSEQFF
TRBD1,TRBV5-1,TRBJ1-6,-,TGCGCCAGCAGCTTGTCAGGGGGTGATAATTCACCCCTCCACTTT,CASSLSGGDNSPLHF
-,TRBV5-1,TRBJ2-3,-,TGCGCCAGCAGCTTGGCGACGGGGGGCGAAGATACGCAGTATTTT,CASSLATGGEDTQYF
-,TRBV28,TRBJ1-5,many,TGTGCCAGCACCCCCAGGGTAGGGTATCAGCCCCAGCATTTT,CASTPRVGYQPQHF
-,TRBV7-2,TRBJ2-5,-,TGTGCCAGCAGCCGCACCGTCAAGAAGACCCAGTACTTC,CASSRTVKKTQYF
-,TRBV14,TRBJ2-5,-,TGTGCCAGCAGCAGCTCTAGGGACTTACAAGAGACCCAGTACTTC,CASSSSRDLQETQYF
TRBD2,TRBV6-2/TRBV6-3,TRBJ2-3,many,TGTGCCAGCAGTTACTCCCTACTAGCGGGGGGGCCCTCGTGGACAGATACGCAGTATTTT,CASSYSLLAGGPSWTDTQYF
TRBD1,TRBV12-3/TRBV12-4,TRBJ1-1,few,TGTGCCAGCAGGCGCCCGGGACAGATGAACACTGAAGCTTTCTTT,CASRRPGQMNTEAFF
TRBD1,TRBV7-3,TRBJ2-1,few,TGTGCCAGCAGCTCCGGACAGGGGGCGGGAAATGAGCAGTTCTTC,CASSSGQGAGNEQFF
-,TRBV19,TRBJ2-1,-,TGTGCCAGTAGTATAACGGCAAGGCCTATCAATGAGCAGTTCTTC,CASSITARPINEQFF
-,TRBV28,TRBJ1-6,few,TGTGCCAGCCGGGGCGGGGTACACTCACCCCTCCACTTT,CASRGGVHSPLHF
-,TRBV14,TRBJ2-5,-,TGTGCCAGCAGCCAAGATAAACAGGCGCTTAGGATGAAGACCCAGTACTTC,CASSQDKQALRMKTQYF
-,TRBV5-4,TRBJ1-3,-,TGTGCCAGCAGCCCCGGACAGCCTGATTTCTACTCTGGAAACACCATATATTTT,CASSPGQPDFYSGNTIYF
-,TRBV14,TRBJ2-5,-,TGTGCCAGCAGCCATGGGGGGCGACGAGAGACCCAGTACTTC,CASSHGGRRETQYF
-,TRBV7-9,TRBJ2-3,many,TGTGCCAGCAGTCCAAGGCCCGGAGATACGCAGTATTTT,CASSPRPGDTQYF
-,TRBV7-9,TRBJ1-5,-,TGTGCCACCCAGGGGTATAGCAATCAGCCCCAGCATTTT,CATQGYSNQPQHF
TRBD2,TRBV10-3,TRBJ2-5,few,TGTGCCATCAGTGAGAAGCGGGGGGGCGTGGAGACCCAGTACTTC,CAISEKRGGVETQYF
TRBD1,TRBV4-1,TRBJ2-7,-,TGCGCCAGCAGCCAAGCGGGACAGATAGAATCCTACGAGCAGTACTTC,CASSQAGQIESYEQYF
-,TRBV4-3,TRBJ2-7,once,TGCGCCAGCAGCCAAGAGGTGGCCGGGGCGGGGGCCGCCTACGAGCAGTACTTC,CASSQEVAGAGAAYEQYF
-,TRBV5-6,TRBJ1-1,-,TGTGCCAGCAGCTTGGGCCAGGCGACTATGAACACTGAAGCTTTCTTT,CASSLGQATMNTEAFF
-,TRBV12-3/TRBV12-4,TRBJ2-3,-,TGTGCCAGCAGGCCTAGCGCGAGCACAGATACGCAGTATTTT,CASRPSASTDTQYF
-,TRBV7-2,TRBJ1-3,many,TGTGCCAGCAGCTTAGCGTTGGGGAGTTCCTCCTCTGGAAACACCATATATTTT,CASSLALGSSSSGNTIYF
-,TRBV7-9,TRBJ2-7,-,TGTGCCAGCAGCTTAGCGGGGCCAATCTCCTACGAGCAGTACTTC,CASSLAGPISYEQYF
TRBD1,TRBV19,TRBJ1-5,-,TGTGCCAGTAGTGTTAAACAGGGGGCAGGGCAGCCCCAGCATTTT,CASSVKQGAGQPQHF
-,TRBV6-5,TRBJ2-2,-,TGTGCCTACGTCGCCACCGGGGAGCTGTTTTTT,CAYVATGELFF
-,TRBV4-2,TRBJ1-4,-,TGTGCCAGCAGCCAAGAGAGGGCCGCAACTAATGAAAAACTGTTTTTT,CASSQERAATNEKLFF
TRBD1,TRBV5-1,TRBJ1-1,-,TGCGCCAGCAGCTCGACAGGGGGGTTCACTGAAGCTTTCTTT,CASSSTGGFTEAFF
TRBD2,TRBV7-2,TRBJ2-1,-,TGTGCCAGCAGCTTATCAGCACTAGCGGGGGGGCTATTTTCACAGTTCTTC,CASSLSALAGGLFSQFF
TRBD2,TRBV7-6,TRBJ2-7,-,TGTGCCAGCAGCTTACGGGGGACTAGCGGGACCTACGAGCAGTACTTC,CASSLRGTSGTYEQYF
TRBD1,TRBV7-6,TRBJ2-1,-,TGTGCCAGCAGCTACTCGGACAGGAATGAGCAGTTCTTC,CASSYSDRNEQFF
TRBD1,TRBV29-1,TRBJ2-1,few,TGCAGCGTTGAGGGACAGGGAAACTACAATGAGCAGTTCTTC,CSVEGQGNYNEQFF
-,TRBV5-1,TRBJ1-1,few,TGCGCCAGCGCTGAAGTCATGAACACTGAAGCTTTCTTT,CASAEVMNTEAFF
TRBD1,TRBV7-9,TRBJ2-5,many,TGTGCCAGCAGCTTAGACAGACAGGGACGAGGAGAGACCCAGTACTTC,CASSLDRQGRGETQYF
TRBD1,TRBV5-4,TRBJ2-5,-,TGTGCCCGCAGCCCCCTTGAGGGGGCAGAGACCCAGTACTTC,CARSPLEGAETQYF
TRBD1,TRBV6-2/TRBV6-3,TRBJ2-1,few,TGTGCCAGCAGTCTCGGGACAGGGATTAATGAGCAGTTCTTC,CASSLGTGINEQFF
TRBD2,TRBV4-1,TRBJ2-5,-,TGCGCCAGCAGCCATGGGGGGGGGGGAGAGACCCAGTACTTC,CASSHGGGGETQYF
TRBD1,TRBV7-2,TRBJ1-1,few,TGTGCCAGCAGCTCGACAGGGGCCCCACGAACGAACACTGAAGCTTTCTTT,CASSSTGAPRTNTEAFF